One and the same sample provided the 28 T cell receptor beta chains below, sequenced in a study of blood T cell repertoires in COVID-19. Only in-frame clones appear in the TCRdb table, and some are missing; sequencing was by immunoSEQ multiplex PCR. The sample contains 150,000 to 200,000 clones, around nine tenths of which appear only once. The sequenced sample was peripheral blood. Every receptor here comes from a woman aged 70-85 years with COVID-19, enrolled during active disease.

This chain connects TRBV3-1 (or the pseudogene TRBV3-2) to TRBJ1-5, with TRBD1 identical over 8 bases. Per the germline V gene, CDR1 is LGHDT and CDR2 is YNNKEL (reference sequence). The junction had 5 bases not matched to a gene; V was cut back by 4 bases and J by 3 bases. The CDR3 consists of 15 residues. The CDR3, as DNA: TGTGCCAGCAGCCCTTCGACAGGGGTCAATCAGCCCCAGCATTTT. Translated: CASSPSTGVNQPQHF.

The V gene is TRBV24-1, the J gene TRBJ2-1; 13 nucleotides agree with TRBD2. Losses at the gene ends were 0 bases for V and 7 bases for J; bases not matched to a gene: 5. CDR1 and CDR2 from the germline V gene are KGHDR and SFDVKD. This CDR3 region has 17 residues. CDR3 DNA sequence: TGTGCCACCAGTGATTTGCGTACTAGCGGGAGGGGTAATGAGCAGTTCTTC. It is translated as CATSDLRTSGRGNEQFF.

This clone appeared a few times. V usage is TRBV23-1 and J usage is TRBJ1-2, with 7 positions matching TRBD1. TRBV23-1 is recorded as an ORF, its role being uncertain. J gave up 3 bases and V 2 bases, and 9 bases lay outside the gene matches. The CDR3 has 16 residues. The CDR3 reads CASSQGEGALHYGYTF. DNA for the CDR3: TGCGCCAGCAGTCAAGGAGAGGGGGCCCTTCACTATGGCTACACCTTC.

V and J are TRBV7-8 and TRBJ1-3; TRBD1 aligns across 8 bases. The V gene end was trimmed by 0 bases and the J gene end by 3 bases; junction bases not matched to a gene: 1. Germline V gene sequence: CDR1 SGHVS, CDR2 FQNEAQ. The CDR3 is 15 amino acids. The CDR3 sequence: CASSLATGGGNTIYF. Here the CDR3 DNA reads TGTGCCAGCAGCTTAGCCACAGGGGGTGGAAACACCATATATTTT.

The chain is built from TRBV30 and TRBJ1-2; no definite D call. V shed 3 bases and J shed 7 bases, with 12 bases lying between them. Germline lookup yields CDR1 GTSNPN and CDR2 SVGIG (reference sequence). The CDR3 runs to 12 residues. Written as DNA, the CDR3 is TGTGCCTGGAGGTTTGTGGGCCGTGGCTACACCTTC. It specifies CAWRFVGRGYTF.

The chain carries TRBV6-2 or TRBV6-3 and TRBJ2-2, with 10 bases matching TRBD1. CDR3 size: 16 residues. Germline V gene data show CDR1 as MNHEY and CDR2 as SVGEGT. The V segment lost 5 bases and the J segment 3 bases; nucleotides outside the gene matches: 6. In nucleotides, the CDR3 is TGTGCCAGCAGTCGTGGACAGGGGGGTTACACCGGGGAGCTGTTTTTT. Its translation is CASSRGQGGYTGELFF.

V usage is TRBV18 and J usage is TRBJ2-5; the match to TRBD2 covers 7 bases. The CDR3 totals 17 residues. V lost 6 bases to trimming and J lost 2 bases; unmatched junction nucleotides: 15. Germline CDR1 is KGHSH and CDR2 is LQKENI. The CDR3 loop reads CASSLNVPSGSQETQYF. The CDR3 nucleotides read TGTGCCAGCTCCCTTAACGTTCCTAGCGGAAGTCAAGAGACCCAGTACTTC.

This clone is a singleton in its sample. The CDR3 DNA reads as TGTGCCAGCAGCTTCTCCGGGACACATTATGGCTACACCTTC. This encodes CASSFSGTHYGYTF. The rearrangement links TRBV5-4 to TRBJ1-2; perhaps TRBD1 as D (6 bases). Deletions cut 2 bases from V and 5 bases from J, with 13 bases between. From germline, CDR1 is SGHNT and CDR2 YYREEE (reference sequence). The CDR3 contains 14 residues.

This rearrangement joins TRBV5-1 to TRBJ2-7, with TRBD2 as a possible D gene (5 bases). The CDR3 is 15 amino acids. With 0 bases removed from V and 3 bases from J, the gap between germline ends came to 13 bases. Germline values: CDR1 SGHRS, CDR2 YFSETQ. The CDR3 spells CASSLETGVGYEQYF. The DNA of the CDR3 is TGCGCCAGCAGCTTGGAAACCGGGGTAGGCTACGAGCAGTACTTC.

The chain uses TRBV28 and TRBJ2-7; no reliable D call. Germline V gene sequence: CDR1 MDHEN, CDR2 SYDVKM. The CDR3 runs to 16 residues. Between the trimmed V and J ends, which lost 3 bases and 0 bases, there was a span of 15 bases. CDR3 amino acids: CASSFLGGRSSYEQYF. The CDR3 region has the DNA TGTGCCAGCAGTTTTCTCGGTGGGCGAAGCTCCTACGAGCAGTACTTC.

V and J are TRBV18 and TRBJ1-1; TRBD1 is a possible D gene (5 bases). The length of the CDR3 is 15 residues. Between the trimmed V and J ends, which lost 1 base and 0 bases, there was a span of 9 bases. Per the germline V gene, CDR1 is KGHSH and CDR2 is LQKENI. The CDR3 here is CASSPLQGLNTEAFF. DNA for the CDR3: TGTGCCAGCTCACCACTTCAGGGCCTGAACACTGAAGCTTTCTTT.

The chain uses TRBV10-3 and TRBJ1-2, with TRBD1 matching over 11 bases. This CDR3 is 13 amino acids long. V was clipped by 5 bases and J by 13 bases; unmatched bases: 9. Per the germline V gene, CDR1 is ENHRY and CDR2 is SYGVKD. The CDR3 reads CAISSGQGGEGTF. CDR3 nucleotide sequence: TGTGCCATCAGTTCGGGACAGGGGGGCGAAGGCACCTTC.

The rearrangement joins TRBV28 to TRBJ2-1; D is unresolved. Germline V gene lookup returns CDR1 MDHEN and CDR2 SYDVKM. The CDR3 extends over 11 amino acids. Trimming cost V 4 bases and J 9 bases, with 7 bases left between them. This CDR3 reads CASSYRTEQFF. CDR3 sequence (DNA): TGTGCCAGCAGTTACAGAACTGAGCAGTTCTTC. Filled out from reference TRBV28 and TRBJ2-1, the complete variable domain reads DVKVTQSSRYLVKRTGEKVFLECVQDMDHENMFWYRQDPGLGLRLIYFSYDVKMKEKGDIPEGYSVSREKKERFSLILESASTNQTSMYLCASSYRTEQFFGPGTRLTVL.

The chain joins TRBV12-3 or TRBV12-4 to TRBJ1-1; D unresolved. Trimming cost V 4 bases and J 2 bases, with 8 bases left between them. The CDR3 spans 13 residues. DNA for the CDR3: TGTGCCAGCAGTTCGTCAGTAAACACTGAAGCTTTCTTT. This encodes CASSSSVNTEAFF.

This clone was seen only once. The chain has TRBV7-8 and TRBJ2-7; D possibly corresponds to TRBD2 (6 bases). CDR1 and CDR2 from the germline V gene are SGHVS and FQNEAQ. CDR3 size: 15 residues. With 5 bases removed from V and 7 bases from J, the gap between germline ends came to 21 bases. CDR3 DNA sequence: TGTGCCAGCAGCCCGAGAGGAGGGTTGGGGGAGGAGCAGTACTTC. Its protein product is CASSPRGGLGEEQYF.

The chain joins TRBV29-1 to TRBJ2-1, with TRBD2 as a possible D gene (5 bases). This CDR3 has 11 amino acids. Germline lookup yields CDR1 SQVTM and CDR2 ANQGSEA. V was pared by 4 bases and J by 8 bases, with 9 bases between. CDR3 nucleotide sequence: TGCAGCGTTGTTCTGGGAGATGAGCAGTTCTTC. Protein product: CSVVLGDEQFF.

CDR3 DNA: TGTGCCAGCAGCAACGGACTATCCACAGATACGCAGTATTTT. Encoded protein: CASSNGLSTDTQYF. This chain connects TRBV7-3 to TRBJ2-3, with a weak D call TRBD2 (6 bases). This CDR3 has 14 amino acids. V shed 5 bases and J shed 2 bases, with 11 bases lying between them. Germline V gene sequence: CDR1 SGHTA, CDR2 FQGTGA.

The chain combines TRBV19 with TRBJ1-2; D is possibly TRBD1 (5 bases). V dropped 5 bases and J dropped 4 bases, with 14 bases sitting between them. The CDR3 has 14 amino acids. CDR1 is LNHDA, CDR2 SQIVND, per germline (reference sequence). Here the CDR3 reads CASSEFKRGYGYTF. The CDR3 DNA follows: TGTGCCAGTAGTGAGTTTAAAAGGGGCTATGGCTACACCTTC.

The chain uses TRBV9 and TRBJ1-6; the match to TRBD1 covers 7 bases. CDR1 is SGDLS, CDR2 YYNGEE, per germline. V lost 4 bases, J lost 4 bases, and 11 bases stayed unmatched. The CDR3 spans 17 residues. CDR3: CASSYSLGGQYNSPLHF. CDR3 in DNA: TGTGCCAGCAGCTACAGTTTGGGGGGACAGTATAATTCACCCCTCCACTTT.

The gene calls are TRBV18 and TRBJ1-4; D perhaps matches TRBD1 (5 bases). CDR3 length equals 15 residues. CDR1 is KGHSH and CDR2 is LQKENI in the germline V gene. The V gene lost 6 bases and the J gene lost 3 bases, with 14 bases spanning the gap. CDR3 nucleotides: TGTGCCAGCTCTTATCAGGGCTTGCCTAATGAAAAACTGTTTTTT. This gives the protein CASSYQGLPNEKLFF.

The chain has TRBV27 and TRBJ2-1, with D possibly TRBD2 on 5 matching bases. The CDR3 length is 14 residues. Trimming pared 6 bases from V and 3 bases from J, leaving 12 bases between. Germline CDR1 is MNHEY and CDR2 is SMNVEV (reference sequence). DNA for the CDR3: TGTGCCAGCAGCCTAACTGGACTCTACAATGAGCAGTTCTTC. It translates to CASSLTGLYNEQFF.

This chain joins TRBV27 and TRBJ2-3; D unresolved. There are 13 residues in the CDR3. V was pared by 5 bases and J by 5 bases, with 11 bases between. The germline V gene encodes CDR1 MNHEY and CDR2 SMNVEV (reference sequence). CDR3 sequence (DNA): TGTGCCAGCAGTCCCTCGAGGCAAGATACGCAGTATTTT. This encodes CASSPSRQDTQYF.

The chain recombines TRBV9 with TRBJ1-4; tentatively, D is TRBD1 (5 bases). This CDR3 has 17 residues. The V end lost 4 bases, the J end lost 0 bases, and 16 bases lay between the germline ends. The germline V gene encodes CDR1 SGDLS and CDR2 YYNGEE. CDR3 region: CASSPFAGGATNEKLFF. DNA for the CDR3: TGTGCCAGCAGCCCCTTCGCGGGGGGAGCAACTAATGAAAAACTGTTTTTT.

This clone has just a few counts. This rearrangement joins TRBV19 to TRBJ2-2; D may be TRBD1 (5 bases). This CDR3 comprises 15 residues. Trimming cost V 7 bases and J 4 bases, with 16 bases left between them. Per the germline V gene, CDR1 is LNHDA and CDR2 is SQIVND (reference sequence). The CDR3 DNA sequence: TGTGCCAGTACAGGGTCCTCGCTGGCCACCGGGGAGCTGTTTTTT. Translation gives CASTGSSLATGELFF.

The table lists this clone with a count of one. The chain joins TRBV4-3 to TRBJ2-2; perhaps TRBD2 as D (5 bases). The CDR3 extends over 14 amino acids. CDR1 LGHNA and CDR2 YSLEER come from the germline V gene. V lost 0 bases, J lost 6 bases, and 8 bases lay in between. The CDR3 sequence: CASSQDSRAGELFF. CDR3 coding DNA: TGCGCCAGCAGCCAAGATTCGCGGGCCGGGGAGCTGTTTTTT.

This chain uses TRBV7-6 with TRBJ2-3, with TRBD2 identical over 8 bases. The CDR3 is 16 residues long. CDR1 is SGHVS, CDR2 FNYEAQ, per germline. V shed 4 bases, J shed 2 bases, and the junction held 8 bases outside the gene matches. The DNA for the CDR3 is TGTGCCAGCAGCTCCTCTGCGGGAGGCTTCACAGATACGCAGTATTTT. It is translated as CASSSSAGGFTDTQYF.

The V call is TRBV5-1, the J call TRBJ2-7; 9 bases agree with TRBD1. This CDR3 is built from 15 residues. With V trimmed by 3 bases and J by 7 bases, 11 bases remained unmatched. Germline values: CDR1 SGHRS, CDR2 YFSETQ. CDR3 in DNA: TGCGCCAGCAGCTGGACCGGGACAGGGCCTTGGGAGCAGTACTTC. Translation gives CASSWTGTGPWEQYF.

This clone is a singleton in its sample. CDR3 protein: CASGAGTSGYNEQFF. The CDR3 nucleotides are TGTGCCAGCGGCGCCGGGACTAGCGGATACAATGAGCAGTTCTTC. V and J are TRBV11-3 and TRBJ2-1; 11 bases match TRBD2. The V and J ends lost 8 bases and 4 bases, in that order; junction bases with no gene match: 7. The CDR3 is 15 residues long. The V gene's germline CDR1 is SGHNT and CDR2 YENEEA. Based on the CDR3 plus reference TRBV11-3 and TRBJ2-1, the full variable domain is EAGVVQSPRYKIIEKKQPVAFWCNPISGHNTLYWYLQNLGQGPELLIRYENEEAVDDSQLPKDRFSAERLKGVDSTLKIQPAELGDSAVYLCASGAGTSGYNEQFFGPGTRLTVL.